One and the same sample provided the 26 T cell receptor beta chains below, sequenced in a study of cytomegalovirus exposure and HLA in healthy donors. Both 60 Vbeta primers and 13 Jbeta primers went into the PCR. Repertoires were generated with immunoSEQ multiplex PCR, while TCRdb's copy carries only in-frame clones and drops some. The sample lists fewer than 100,000 clones; just under 80% were seen once. Input material: PBMCs. Receptors were obtained from a woman aged 40 to 55 in good health and CMV-seronegative.

For this clone: Other DNA variants within this sample encode the same CDR3. The chain carries TRBV4-2 and TRBJ2-7; 13 nucleotides match TRBD2. CDR1 is LGHNA, CDR2 YNFKEQ, per germline. V lost 0 bases, J lost 4 bases, and 0 bases stayed unmatched. There are 15 residues in the CDR3. The CDR3 sequence is CASSQELAGGYEQYF. The CDR3 coding sequence is TGTGCCAGCAGCCAAGAACTAGCGGGGGGGTACGAGCAGTACTTC.

Note on this clone: The junction departs from germline at one end; a sequencing error may be responsible. The CDR3 region is CASSLGDRSNGYPF. The CDR3 DNA reads as TGCGCCAGCAGCTTGGGGGACAGGTCTAATGGCTACCCCTTC. The gene calls are TRBV5-1 and TRBJ1-2; TRBD1 matches at 8 bases. CDR3 length: 14 amino acids. The germline gives CDR1 SGHRS, CDR2 YFSETQ.

The V gene is TRBV13, the J gene TRBJ2-3; tentatively, D is TRBD2 (7 bases). CDR3 length: 14 residues. Germline CDR1 reads PRHDT; CDR2 reads FYEKMQ (reference sequence). V was trimmed by 2 bases and J by 5 bases, leaving 11 bases between them. In nucleotides, the CDR3 is TGTGCCAGCAGCTTAAACGGGGGGCAAGATACGCAGTATTTT. This translates into CASSLNGGQDTQYF.

CDR3 bases: TGTGCCAGCAGCGAAGGAACAGGGAGCTCTGGGGCCAACGTCCTGACTTTC. Translated: CASSEGTGSSGANVLTF. This chain uses TRBV7-9 with TRBJ2-6, with D tentatively TRBD1 (6 bases). Germline values: CDR1 SEHNR, CDR2 FQNEAQ (reference sequence). V lost 5 bases and J 0 bases, leaving 14 bases between the germline ends. The CDR3 totals 17 residues.

The V call is TRBV18, the J call TRBJ1-2; TRBD1 is a possible D gene (5 bases). Trimming pared 6 bases from V and 8 bases from J, leaving 19 bases between. The CDR3 is 14 residues long. The germline V gene has CDR1 KGHSH and CDR2 LQKENI. The CDR3 sequence is CASSGRDDSPGYTF. The CDR3 coding sequence is TGTGCCAGCTCCGGGCGGGACGACAGTCCCGGCTACACCTTC.

This clone has only one observation. This rearrangement joins TRBV5-1 to TRBJ2-1, with 9 bases fitting TRBD2. Trimming at V came to 1 base and at J to 6 bases, leaving 8 bases not matched to a gene. Germline V gene lookup returns CDR1 SGHRS and CDR2 YFSETQ. The CDR3 length is 16 residues. The CDR3 here is CASSLPERGVSNEQFF. Written as DNA, the CDR3 is TGCGCCAGCAGCTTGCCTGAGCGGGGGGTAAGCAATGAGCAGTTCTTC.

Judged by abundance, this clone is medium-sized (0.01 to 0.1%). V gene TRBV6-6 combines with J gene TRBJ1-5; possibly TRBD1 for D (5 bases). V was clipped by 5 bases and J by 2 bases, with 10 bases between them. Germline CDR1 is MNHNY and CDR2 is SVGAGI (reference sequence). This CDR3 spans 14 amino acids. The CDR3 DNA reads TGTGCCAGCAGTCAGGGATGGGGCAATCAGCCCCAGCATTTT. Translation: CASSQGWGNQPQHF.

The table lists this clone with a count of one. The chain has TRBV6-5 and TRBJ2-7; a possible D gene is TRBD2 (6 bases). CDR1 is MNHEY, CDR2 SVGAGI, per germline. Trimming removed 0 bases from V and 2 bases from J, with 8 bases in between. CDR3 size: 14 residues. CDR3 nucleotides: TGTGCCAGCAGTTACTCGAGCGGGCCCTACGAGCAGTACTTC. This translates into CASSYSSGPYEQYF.

In this sample, this clone turned up once. The germline gene is not matched at one end of the junction; a read error may be the cause. The chain uses TRBV6-5 and TRBJ1-5, with no clear D. From germline, CDR1 is MNHEY and CDR2 SVGAGI. The CDR3 covers 15 residues. The CDR3 DNA follows: TGTGCCAGCAGTTACTCCCAACCTAGCCATCAGCCCCAGCATTTT. Translating it yields CASSYSQPSHQPQHF.

This clone was observed a few times. The rearrangement links TRBV2 to TRBJ2-7, with 13 bases aligning to TRBD2. CDR3 length: 15 residues. With V trimmed by 1 base and J by 5 bases, 2 bases remained unmatched. Germline values: CDR1 SNHLY, CDR2 FYNNEI. The CDR3 reads CASSEGLAGGNEQYF. The CDR3 DNA sequence: TGTGCCAGCAGTGAAGGACTAGCGGGGGGTAACGAGCAGTACTTC.

This rearrangement joins TRBV7-2 to TRBJ1-6, with a possible D match to TRBD1 (5 bases). The CDR3 is 15 residues long. Trimming removed 2 bases from V and 8 bases from J, with 13 bases in between. Per the germline V gene, CDR1 is SGHTA and CDR2 is FQGNSA. The CDR3 sequence: CASSLQGQKDSPLHF. The CDR3 nucleotides read TGTGCCAGCAGCTTACAGGGTCAGAAGGATTCACCCCTCCACTTT.

The chain carries TRBV6-6 and TRBJ2-7; TRBD2 agrees at 9 bases. This CDR3 is 16 amino acids long. Germline V gives CDR1 MNHNY, CDR2 SVGAGI (reference sequence). With V trimmed by 0 bases and J by 4 bases, 7 bases remained unmatched. CDR3 nucleotide sequence: TGTGCCAGCAGTTACTCTCCGGGACTAGCCGAATACGAGCAGTACTTC. Translated: CASSYSPGLAEYEQYF.

This chain uses TRBV4-1 with TRBJ2-5; 8 nucleotides align to TRBD1. The CDR3 is 13 amino acids. The V gene's germline CDR1 is MGHRA and CDR2 YSYEKL. Trimming took 5 bases from V and 5 from J; bases not matched to a gene: 4. CDR3 DNA sequence: TGCGCCAGCAGCGGGACAGGCGGGGAGACCCAGTACTTC. Translating gives CASSGTGGETQYF.

V and J are TRBV2 and TRBJ1-5; tentatively, D is TRBD1 (6 bases). Trimming shortened V by 1 base and J by 5 bases, and 12 bases separated the two germline ends. The length of the CDR3 is 15 residues. CDR1 is SNHLY and CDR2 is FYNNEI in the germline V gene. In DNA form, the CDR3 reads TGTGCCAGCAGTGAAGAGGGGGGGGCTTATCAGCCCCAGCATTTT. Translated: CASSEEGGAYQPQHF.

Comment on this clone: Other DNA sequences of this sample code for an identical CDR3. CDR3 in DNA: TGTGCCAGTAGTATAGGTGGCAGTTCCTACGAGCAGTACTTC. Translated: CASSIGGSSYEQYF. The rearrangement uses TRBV19 and TRBJ2-7; D remains ambiguous. The germline V gene has CDR1 LNHDA and CDR2 SQIVND (reference sequence). V lost 1 base and J lost 1, with 8 bases in between. The CDR3 extends over 14 amino acids.

V usage is TRBV5-4 and J usage is TRBJ1-2; D remains unclear. Looked up from germline, CDR1 is SGHNT and CDR2 is YYREEE (reference sequence). The CDR3 runs to 15 residues. Trimming cost V 3 bases and J 2 bases, with 14 bases left between them. CDR3 residues: CASSSEPGINYGYTF. DNA for the CDR3: TGTGCCAGCAGCTCCGAGCCGGGTATAAACTATGGCTACACCTTC.

This chain joins TRBV5-4 and TRBJ1-3; tentative D call: TRBD1 (5 bases). Trimming took 0 bases from V and 2 from J, leaving 9 bases between them. CDR3 length: 15 amino acids. Germline lookup yields CDR1 SGHNT and CDR2 YYREEE (reference sequence). This chain's CDR3 is CASSLEEGPGNTIYF. CDR3 sequence (DNA): TGTGCCAGCAGCTTGGAGGAGGGGCCTGGAAACACCATATATTTT.

This clone qualifies as medium-sized. This rearrangement joins TRBV25-1 to TRBJ2-7; 8 bases are a match to TRBD1. CDR1 is MGHDK and CDR2 is SYGVNS in the germline V gene. The CDR3 totals 14 residues. V shed 6 bases and J 6 bases; nucleotides not matched to a gene: 10. CDR3 sequence reads: CASSTGTGLLEQYF. In DNA form, the CDR3 reads TGTGCCAGCAGCACCGGGACAGGACTCCTCGAGCAGTACTTC.

This chain joins TRBV4-2 and TRBJ2-3; the D gene is possibly TRBD1 (7 bases). Germline CDR1 and CDR2: LGHNA and YNFKEQ. The CDR3 extends over 16 amino acids. Trimming cost V 1 base and J 4 bases, with 15 bases left between them. The CDR3 protein is CASSQVGGGAPDTQYF. The CDR3 nucleotides read TGTGCCAGCAGCCAAGTTGGAGGGGGCGCGCCAGATACGCAGTATTTT.

The CDR3 loop is CASSRTGGSGNTIYF. CDR3 sequence (DNA): TGTGCCAGCAGCCGGACAGGGGGCTCTGGAAACACCATATATTTT. The genes are TRBV7-3 and TRBJ1-3, with 10 positions matching TRBD1. CDR3 length equals 15 residues. V lost 5 bases to trimming and J lost 0 bases; unmatched junction nucleotides: 1. Looked up from germline, CDR1 is SGHTA and CDR2 is FQGTGA.

The sample holds a few counts of this clone. The V and J genes are TRBV5-4 and TRBJ1-1; TRBD1 is a possible D gene (6 bases). V was pared by 2 bases and J by 4 bases, with 15 bases between. Germline assignment: CDR1 SGHNT and CDR2 YYREEE (reference sequence). The CDR3 runs to 15 residues. The CDR3 region is CASSLNSGVSTEAFF. The CDR3 region has the DNA TGTGCCAGCAGCTTAAATTCAGGGGTAAGCACTGAAGCTTTCTTT.

The CDR3 loop is CASSLYGQGGLQGYTF. CDR3 nucleotide sequence: TGTGCCAGCAGCTTATACGGACAAGGGGGCCTTCAAGGCTACACCTTC. This chain connects TRBV7-2 to TRBJ1-2; 7 nucleotides align to TRBD1. V was pared by 2 bases and J by 8 bases, with 14 bases of the junction left unmatched. The CDR3 covers 16 residues. Germline V CDR1 and CDR2: SGHTA, FQGNSA.

This sequence joins TRBV7-2 and TRBJ2-7; 11 bases match TRBD2. Germline lookup yields CDR1 SGHTA and CDR2 FQGNSA. The CDR3 has 15 residues. V dropped 2 bases and J dropped 8; count of bases not matched to a gene: 8. CDR3 sequence: CASSLPLAGGRQQYF. CDR3 nucleotides: TGTGCCAGCAGCTTACCCTTAGCGGGGGGGAGGCAGCAGTACTTC.

The chain recombines TRBV28 with TRBJ2-1; 11 bases match TRBD1. The germline CDR1 and CDR2 sequences are MDHEN and SYDVKM. There are 15 residues in the CDR3. Germline trimming cut 5 bases from V and 7 bases from J; bases unmatched to any gene: 7. The CDR3 bases are TGTGCCAGCAGTACCGGGACAGGGGGTCGAAATGAGCAGTTCTTC. Protein: CASSTGTGGRNEQFF.

This clone came up a few times. The chain couples TRBV7-9 to TRBJ2-3, with unresolved D. Germline V lookup: CDR1 SEHNR, CDR2 FQNEAQ (reference sequence). V lost 5 bases and J lost 0, with 9 bases in between. The length of the CDR3 is 14 residues. DNA for the CDR3: TGTGCCAGCAGCCTTAGACTGAGCACAGATACGCAGTATTTT. Residues: CASSLRLSTDTQYF.

This chain links TRBV5-1 with TRBJ2-3, with 14 nucleotides matching TRBD2. The CDR3 length is 18 residues. J was trimmed by 0 bases and V by 4 bases; bases with no gene match: 7. The germline V gene has CDR1 SGHRS and CDR2 YFSETQ. CDR3 sequence: CASSVWTSGGTSTDTQYF. The CDR3 DNA reads as TGCGCCAGCAGCGTGTGGACTAGCGGGGGGACTAGCACAGATACGCAGTATTTT.